Listed below are T cell receptor beta chains from one sample, sequenced in a study of OX40 agonist ivuxolimab in advanced cancers. The protocol was immunoSEQ multiplex PCR, while the TCRdb copy is restricted to in-frame clones and leaves out a portion. The sample contains about 99,000 clones, 90% to 97% of which appear only once. The source was CD4+ or CD8+ T cells sorted from blood, collected in a trial of the OX40 agonist ivuxolimab. Source of these receptors: an adult with an advanced solid tumor such as melanoma, head and neck, liver or kidney cancer. CDR3s include the opening cysteine and the closing phenylalanine or tryptophan. Fields, in order: V gene, J gene, clone size, D gene, CDR3 DNA, CDR3 protein. The D gene is left open where the match is weak. Expanded clones are given a class, and other clones once, few, many or no size at all.

v_call: TRBV2
j_call: TRBJ1-1
clone_size: NA
d_call: NA
cdr3_nt: TGTGCCAGCAGACCACGTGGCAGGGAGGTTGGCACTGAAGCTTTCTTT
cdr3_aa: CASRPRGREVGTEAFF

v_call: TRBV7-9
j_call: TRBJ2-2
clone_size: NA
d_call: TRBD2
cdr3_nt: TGTGCCAGCAGCCGGGAGGCCCAACCCGGGGAGCTGTTTTTT
cdr3_aa: CASSREAQPGELFF

v_call: TRBV19
j_call: TRBJ1-1
clone_size: NA
d_call: NA
cdr3_nt: TGTGCCAGTAACTGGGGAAACACTGAAGCTTTCTTT
cdr3_aa: CASNWGNTEAFF

v_call: TRBV19
j_call: TRBJ2-3
clone_size: NA
d_call: TRBD2
cdr3_nt: TGTGCCAGTAGTACGGGACTAGCGGGAGGATCAGATACGCAGTATTTT
cdr3_aa: CASSTGLAGGSDTQYF

v_call: TRBV4-3
j_call: TRBJ2-1
clone_size: NA
d_call: NA
cdr3_nt: TGCGCCAGCAGCCAAGGCGAGCCGTCAGGCCTCCGCCTGTTCTTC
cdr3_aa: CASSQGEPSGLRLFF

v_call: TRBV5-3
j_call: TRBJ1-3
clone_size: NA
d_call: NA
cdr3_nt: TGTGCCAGAAGCCGTCCCAAAGAGTCGGTCAGCCAAACTGGAAACACCATATATTTT
cdr3_aa: CARSRPKESVSQTGNTIYF

v_call: TRBV5-6
j_call: TRBJ2-5
clone_size: NA
d_call: NA
cdr3_nt: TGTGCCAGCAGCTTAGTCAGGAGCCTCCAAGAGACCCAGTACTTC
cdr3_aa: CASSLVRSLQETQYF

v_call: TRBV25-1
j_call: TRBJ2-5
clone_size: NA
d_call: NA
cdr3_nt: TGTGCCAGCAGTGAATATAGGGACCTCCAAGAGACCCAGTACTTC
cdr3_aa: CASSEYRDLQETQYF

v_call: TRBV5-1
j_call: TRBJ2-3
clone_size: NA
d_call: NA
cdr3_nt: TGCGCCAGCAGCTCTGGACTTGAATTGTATTTT
cdr3_aa: CASSSGLELYF

v_call: TRBV6-1
j_call: TRBJ1-5
clone_size: NA
d_call: NA
cdr3_nt: TGTGCCAGCAGTGAAGTTGAGGGGAGCAATCAGCCCCAGCATTTT
cdr3_aa: CASSEVEGSNQPQHF

v_call: TRBV15
j_call: TRBJ2-7
clone_size: NA
d_call: TRBD2
cdr3_nt: TGTGCCACCAGCAGATCCAAGACTAGCGGGAGTTCCTACGAGCAGTACTTC
cdr3_aa: CATSRSKTSGSSYEQYF

v_call: TRBV6-6
j_call: TRBJ1-6
clone_size: NA
d_call: NA
cdr3_nt: TGTGCCAGCTTTTCGGGGCCCTATAATTCACCCCTCCACTTT
cdr3_aa: CASFSGPYNSPLHF

v_call: TRBV28
j_call: TRBJ2-1
clone_size: NA
d_call: NA
cdr3_nt: TGTGCCAGCAGTTTAGGTCCCTACAATGAGCAGTTCTTC
cdr3_aa: CASSLGPYNEQFF

v_call: TRBV28
j_call: TRBJ1-2
clone_size: NA
d_call: NA
cdr3_nt: TGTGCCAGCAGTTTTGGGGACACACCCGACTATGGCTACACCTTC
cdr3_aa: CASSFGDTPDYGYTF

v_call: TRBV19
j_call: TRBJ2-7
clone_size: NA
d_call: TRBD1
cdr3_nt: TGTGCCAGTGCCAGGGACAGGGGCTACGAGCAGTACTTC
cdr3_aa: CASARDRGYEQYF

v_call: TRBV7-9
j_call: TRBJ2-5
clone_size: NA
d_call: NA
cdr3_nt: TGTGCAGCAGAGCACGCCTCTCAAGAGACCCAGTACTTC
cdr3_aa: CAAEHASQETQYF

v_call: TRBV5-5
j_call: TRBJ1-2
clone_size: NA
d_call: TRBD1
cdr3_nt: TGTGCCAGCAGCTTGGTACAGGGGTATAACTATGGCTACACCTTC
cdr3_aa: CASSLVQGYNYGYTF

v_call: TRBV23-1
j_call: TRBJ2-1
clone_size: once
d_call: TRBD1
cdr3_nt: TGCGCCAGCAGACCGGGACAGGGGAAGGATGAGCAGTTCTTC
cdr3_aa: CASRPGQGKDEQFF

v_call: TRBV13
j_call: TRBJ1-1
clone_size: NA
d_call: TRBD1
cdr3_nt: TGTGCCAGCAGCCGGACAGGGGGCAACACTGAAGCTTTCTTT
cdr3_aa: CASSRTGGNTEAFF

v_call: TRBV7-9
j_call: TRBJ2-5
clone_size: once
d_call: NA
cdr3_nt: TGTGCCAGCAGCTTACCCGGGACCCGAGGAGAGACCCAGTACTTC
cdr3_aa: CASSLPGTRGETQYF

v_call: TRBV7-8
j_call: TRBJ2-1
clone_size: NA
d_call: NA
cdr3_nt: TGTGCCAGCAACACCCGGGGGGCAAACAATGAGCAGTTCTTC
cdr3_aa: CASNTRGANNEQFF

v_call: TRBV5-4
j_call: TRBJ2-7
clone_size: NA
d_call: NA
cdr3_nt: TGTGCCAGCAGCTCTTGGGCGGGGATGGGCTACGAGCAGTACTTC
cdr3_aa: CASSSWAGMGYEQYF

v_call: TRBV30
j_call: TRBJ2-4
clone_size: NA
d_call: NA
cdr3_nt: TGTGCCTGGAGCGAGGGAGGGGGACTCCAGTACTTC
cdr3_aa: CAWSEGGGLQYF

v_call: TRBV6-5
j_call: TRBJ2-1
clone_size: NA
d_call: NA
cdr3_nt: TGTGCCAGCAGTTACGAGTTGTCGGGGTTGTATGAGCAGTTCTTC
cdr3_aa: CASSYELSGLYEQFF

v_call: TRBV6-5
j_call: TRBJ1-5
clone_size: NA
d_call: NA
cdr3_nt: TGTGCCAGCAGATCGCCTCAAGCCCAGCATTTT
cdr3_aa: CASRSPQAQHF

v_call: TRBV19
j_call: TRBJ1-1
clone_size: NA
d_call: NA
cdr3_nt: TGTGCCAGTATCCTGGCGAACACTGAAGCTTTCTTT
cdr3_aa: CASILANTEAFF

v_call: TRBV7-8
j_call: TRBJ1-1
clone_size: NA
d_call: TRBD1
cdr3_nt: TGTGCCAGCAGCTCGACAGGGACCGACACTGAAGCTTTCTTT
cdr3_aa: CASSSTGTDTEAFF

v_call: TRBV7-9
j_call: TRBJ2-2
clone_size: NA
d_call: TRBD2
cdr3_nt: TGTGCCAGCAGCTCTACTGGCGGGGGGGCGCCCGGGGAGCTGTTTTTT
cdr3_aa: CASSSTGGGAPGELFF

v_call: TRBV27
j_call: TRBJ1-2
clone_size: NA
d_call: NA
cdr3_nt: TGTGCCAGCAGTTCGATACCGACAGCGCCGCACTATGGCTACACCTTC
cdr3_aa: CASSSIPTAPHYGYTF

v_call: TRBV13
j_call: TRBJ2-3
clone_size: NA
d_call: TRBD2
cdr3_nt: TGTGCCAGCAGCCCAGGGCTAGCGGGATCCTTACGCACAGATACGCAGTATTTT
cdr3_aa: CASSPGLAGSLRTDTQYF

v_call: TRBV2
j_call: TRBJ1-1
clone_size: NA
d_call: NA
cdr3_nt: TGTGCCAGCAGTCCGGGACCTGGCGATCCGATGAACACTGAAGCTTTCTTT
cdr3_aa: CASSPGPGDPMNTEAFF

v_call: TRBV5-1
j_call: TRBJ2-7
clone_size: NA
d_call: NA
cdr3_nt: TGCGCCAGCAGCTTGGGGTCGGGTGGCAACGAGCAGTACTTC
cdr3_aa: CASSLGSGGNEQYF

v_call: TRBV7-6
j_call: TRBJ1-5
clone_size: NA
d_call: NA
cdr3_nt: TGTGCCAGCAGCTTAGATACAGTAAATCAGCCCCAGCATTTT
cdr3_aa: CASSLDTVNQPQHF